The entry below gives a single T cell receptor (beta chain) sequence along with its context. Since a much larger clone is just one base distant, this may be a read error. The entry originates in a study of blood T cells in healthy people across ages. PCR was performed a second time for about 7 to 11 cycles using a sample-barcoded 5' primer and a J-beta primer mix. TCRdb used MiXCR to reprocess the 5' RACE reads, holding one entry per CDR3 protein. The sample has some 370,000 distinct CDR3 sequences; 52% are singletons. Trimming took off 5 bases at V and 10 bases at J, with 15 bases between the two ends. The V gene's germline CDR1 is SGHTA and CDR2 FQGNSA. CDR3 length equals 13 residues.

The rearrangement links TRBV7-2 to TRBJ2-1, with a possible D match to TRBD2 (5 bases). Input material: blood. This TCR was sampled from a man aged 55 to 70 in good health. CDR3 sequence: CASSAGPGYEQFF. As DNA, the CDR3 is TGTGCCAGCAGCGCGGGCCCCGGTTACGAGCAGTTCTTC.